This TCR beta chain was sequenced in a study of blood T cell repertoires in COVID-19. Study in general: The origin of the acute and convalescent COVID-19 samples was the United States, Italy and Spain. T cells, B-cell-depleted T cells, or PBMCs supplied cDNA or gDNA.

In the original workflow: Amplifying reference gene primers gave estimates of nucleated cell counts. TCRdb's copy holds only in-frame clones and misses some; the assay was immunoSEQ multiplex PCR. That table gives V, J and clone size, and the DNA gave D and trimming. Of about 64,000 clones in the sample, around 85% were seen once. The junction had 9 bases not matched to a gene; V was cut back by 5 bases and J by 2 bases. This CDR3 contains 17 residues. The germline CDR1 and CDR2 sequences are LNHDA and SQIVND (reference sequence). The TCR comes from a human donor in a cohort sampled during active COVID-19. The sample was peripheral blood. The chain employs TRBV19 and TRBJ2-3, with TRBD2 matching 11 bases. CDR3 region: CASSGPGLAESTDTQYF. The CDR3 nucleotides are TGTGCCAGTAGTGGGCCGGGACTAGCGGAATCCACAGATACGCAGTATTTT.